The text below deals with one T cell receptor (beta chain). Its antigen is as yet unknown. The primer mix had 60 Vbeta and 13 Jbeta primers. Generated by immunoSEQ multiplex PCR, the TCRdb table keeps only in-frame clones and is missing some. Among some 93,000 clones listed, 82% were seen once. This sample was included in a study of cytomegalovirus exposure and HLA in healthy donors. Findings and caveats of the study: As a later analysis revealed, most CMV-associated TCR beta chains appeared HLA-restricted. There were some public TCRs occurring in many donors, but most TCR sequences were rare.

Germline values: CDR1 WNHNN, CDR2 SYGVQD (reference sequence). V was pared by 6 bases and J by 0 bases, with 9 bases between. This CDR3 contains 14 residues. The chain recombines TRBV10-1 with TRBJ1-3, with no clear D. This sequence was found in a man between 50 and 59 years old in good health and CMV-seronegative. The specimen was PBMCs. The CDR3 sequence is CASSPGSSGNTIYF. In DNA, the CDR3 is TGCGCCAGCAGCCCGGGGAGCTCTGGAAACACCATATATTTT.